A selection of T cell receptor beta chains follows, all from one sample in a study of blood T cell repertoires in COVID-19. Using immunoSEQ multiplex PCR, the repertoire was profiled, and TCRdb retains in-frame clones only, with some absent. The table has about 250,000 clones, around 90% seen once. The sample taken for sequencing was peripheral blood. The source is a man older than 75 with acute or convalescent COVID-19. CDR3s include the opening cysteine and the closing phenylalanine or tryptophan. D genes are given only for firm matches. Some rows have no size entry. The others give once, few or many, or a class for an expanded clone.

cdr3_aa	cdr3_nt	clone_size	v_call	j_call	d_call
CASSANRGADGNTIYF	TGTGCCAGCTCAGCCAACCGGGGGGCTGATGGAAACACCATATATTTT	.	TRBV18	TRBJ1-3	.
CASSERPHDYSGNTIYF	TGCGCCAGCAGTGAGCGCCCTCATGACTACTCTGGAAACACCATATATTTT	.	TRBV10-2	TRBJ1-3	.
CSASRDRGAYGYTF	TGCAGTGCTAGTAGGGATCGGGGGGCCTATGGCTACACCTTC	.	TRBV20-1	TRBJ1-2	.
CASNRVRAGTDTQYF	TGTGCCAGCAATCGGGTGCGGGCGGGCACAGATACGCAGTATTTT	.	TRBV6-5	TRBJ2-3	.
CASSEIGAGANVLTF	TGTGCCAGCAGTGAAATTGGGGCCGGGGCCAACGTCCTGACTTTC	.	TRBV2	TRBJ2-6	.
CASSEIALAETQYF	TGTGCCAGCAGTGAAATTGCACTAGCGGAGACCCAGTACTTC	.	TRBV6-1	TRBJ2-5	TRBD2
CASKDRGGGSETQYF	TGTGCCAGCAAAGACAGGGGAGGGGGTAGTGAGACCCAGTACTTC	once	TRBV6-6	TRBJ2-5	.
CASTPTGGTDYEQYF	TGTGCCAGCACTCCCACTGGGGGGACGGACTACGAGCAGTACTTC	.	TRBV28	TRBJ2-7	.
CASSFGRYSGNTIYF	TGTGCCAGCAGTTTTGGCAGGTACTCTGGAAACACCATATATTTT	.	TRBV28	TRBJ1-3	.
CASSILAPTDTQYF	TGTGCCAGTAGTATATTGGCACCCACGGATACGCAGTATTTT	.	TRBV19	TRBJ2-3	.
CASSPPSTDTQYF	TGTGCCAGCAGCCCCCCGAGCACAGATACGCAGTATTTT	.	TRBV5-4	TRBJ2-3	.
CASSHGGRPNQPQHF	TGTGCCAGCAGCCACGGGGGACGTCCCAATCAGCCCCAGCATTTT	.	TRBV6-2/TRBV6-3	TRBJ1-5	.
CASSILSEGGEWTEAFF	TGTGCCAGTAGTATCCTCTCAGAGGGCGGTGAATGGACTGAAGCTTTCTTT	.	TRBV19	TRBJ1-1	.
CASSQPLYNEQFF	TGTGCCAGCAGCCAACCGCTATACAATGAGCAGTTCTTC	.	TRBV3-1/TRBV3-2	TRBJ2-1	.
CATGQGVGTGELFF	TGTGCCACCGGACAGGGAGTAGGTACCGGGGAGCTGTTTTTT	.	TRBV6-5	TRBJ2-2	TRBD1
CASTYGTGAEKLFF	TGTGCCAGCACCTACGGGACAGGGGCTGAAAAACTGTTTTTT	.	TRBV2	TRBJ1-4	TRBD1
CATSRGIGGASTEAFF	TGTGCCACCAGCAGAGGGATAGGGGGGGCAAGCACTGAAGCTTTCTTT	few	TRBV15	TRBJ1-1	.
CASSHGTSYSNQPQHF	TGTGCCAGCAGCCACGGGACAAGCTATAGCAATCAGCCCCAGCATTTT	.	TRBV7-2	TRBJ1-5	.
CASSLGAPIAKNIQYF	TGTGCCAGCAGCTTAGGGGCCCCGATAGCCAAAAACATTCAGTACTTC	.	TRBV7-2	TRBJ2-4	.
CAIGDRTGPNSPLHF	TGTGCCATCGGGGATAGGACAGGGCCGAATTCACCCCTCCACTTT	.	TRBV10-3	TRBJ1-6	TRBD1
CATSTSDREQYF	TGTGCCACCAGTACTAGCGACCGCGAGCAGTACTTC	.	TRBV24-1	TRBJ2-7	TRBD2
CASSLTSQETQYF	TGTGCCAGCAGCTTAACTAGCCAAGAGACCCAGTACTTC	few	TRBV11-2	TRBJ2-5	.
CASSELGGVVETEAFF	TGTGCCAGCAGTGAATTGGGAGGGGTGGTAGAAACTGAAGCTTTCTTT	.	TRBV6-1	TRBJ1-1	.
CASSVKGAGNTIYF	TGTGCCAGCAGCGTAAAAGGGGCCGGAAACACCATATATTTT	.	TRBV9	TRBJ1-3	.
CASSTPGGTSKSGLAKNIQYF	TGTGCCAGTAGTACACCGGGGGGTACTAGCAAGAGTGGACTAGCCAAAAACATTCAGTACTTC	.	TRBV19	TRBJ2-4	TRBD2
CASSLRQTYNYGYTF	TGTGCCAGCAGCTTGAGACAGACCTATAACTATGGCTACACCTTC	.	TRBV5-6	TRBJ1-2	.
CASSYSTGHYGYTF	TGTGCCAGCAGTTACTCCACGGGACATTATGGCTACACCTTC	.	TRBV6-5	TRBJ1-2	.
CASSPRLANEQFF	TGTGCCAGCAGCCCCCGTCTAGCGAATGAGCAGTTCTTC	.	TRBV3-1/TRBV3-2	TRBJ2-1	.
CASSRDSNTGELFF	TGTGCCAGCAGCCGTGACTCTAACACCGGGGAGCTGTTTTTT	.	TRBV3-1/TRBV3-2	TRBJ2-2	.
CASSPPGLASYEQYF	TGTGCCAGCAGCCCACCGGGACTAGCTTCCTACGAGCAGTACTTC	.	TRBV7-2	TRBJ2-7	TRBD2
CASSQDLANSGNTIYF	TGCGCCAGCAGCCAAGATTTAGCCAACTCTGGAAACACCATATATTTT	.	TRBV4-3	TRBJ1-3	.
CASSRDRDRGNNEQFF	TGTGCCAGCAGCCGCGACCGGGACAGGGGGAACAATGAGCAGTTCTTC	.	TRBV7-2	TRBJ2-1	TRBD1
CASSYTHGVSTEAFF	TGTGCCAGCAGTTACACCCACGGAGTCTCCACTGAAGCTTTCTTT	.	TRBV6-2/TRBV6-3	TRBJ1-1	.
CASSFGTTSYEQYF	TGTGCCAGCAGCTTCGGGACAACGTCCTACGAGCAGTACTTC	.	TRBV7-9	TRBJ2-7	.
CASSLEGSRAQTGYTF	TGTGCCAGCAGCTTAGAGGGAAGCAGGGCTCAGACTGGCTACACCTTC	.	TRBV7-2	TRBJ1-2	.
CASSITRGINQPQHF	TGTGCCAGTAGTATAACCAGGGGGATTAATCAGCCCCAGCATTTT	.	TRBV19	TRBJ1-5	TRBD1
CASSVGGGAETHTDTQYF	TGTGCCAGCAGCGTAGGAGGGGGGGCGGAGACTCACACAGATACGCAGTATTTT	.	TRBV9	TRBJ2-3	.
CASSPGQGAFYGYTF	TGCGCCAGCAGCCCGGGACAGGGGGCTTTCTATGGCTACACCTTC	once	TRBV5-1	TRBJ1-2	TRBD1
CASSQEGQSTQYF	TGCGCCAGCAGCCAAGAGGGACAGTCGACCCAGTACTTC	.	TRBV4-1	TRBJ2-5	TRBD1
CASSRVTAGTGELFF	TGTGCCAGCAGCCGGGTAACGGCGGGCACCGGGGAGCTGTTTTTT	.	TRBV7-8	TRBJ2-2	.
CASSPGQGMNTEAFF	TGCGCCAGCAGCCCGGGACAGGGAATGAACACTGAAGCTTTCTTT	.	TRBV5-1	TRBJ1-1	TRBD1
CASSLGRTVYGYTF	TGTGCCAGCAGTTTAGGGCGGACAGTGTATGGCTACACCTTC	.	TRBV28	TRBJ1-2	.
CASSVARDSGRGGNTGELFF	TGTGCCAGCAGCGTAGCTAGGGATAGCGGGCGAGGGGGTAACACCGGGGAGCTGTTTTTT	.	TRBV9	TRBJ2-2	.
CASSHRTGGYGYTF	TGTGCCAGCAGCCACCGGACAGGGGGCTATGGCTACACCTTC	.	TRBV5-8	TRBJ1-2	TRBD1
CASSPTGIQETQYF	TGTGCCAGCAGCCCCACAGGGATCCAAGAGACCCAGTACTTC	.	TRBV7-9	TRBJ2-5	.
CANRVRETQYF	TGTGCCAACAGGGTGCGGGAGACCCAGTACTTC	.	TRBV21-1	TRBJ2-5	.
CASSQQRTGGNEKLFF	TGTGCCAGCAGCCAACAACGGACAGGGGGAAATGAAAAACTGTTTTTT	.	TRBV3-1/TRBV3-2	TRBJ1-4	TRBD1
CASSPLTRTNEKLFF	TGTGCCAGCTCACCTCTAACGAGAACTAATGAAAAACTGTTTTTT	.	TRBV18	TRBJ1-4	.
CASSFPTASSYNEQFF	TGTGCCAGCAGCTTCCCGACAGCTAGCTCCTACAATGAGCAGTTCTTC	.	TRBV11-1	TRBJ2-1	.
CASSTPQEYTEAFF	TGTGCCAGTAGTACCCCACAGGAGTACACTGAAGCTTTCTTT	.	TRBV19	TRBJ1-1	.
CASSPRIAGGPDEQFF	TGTGCCAGCAGCCCACGGATCGCGGGAGGGCCCGATGAGCAGTTCTTC	.	TRBV7-8	TRBJ2-1	TRBD2
CASSIGDSSRYNEQFF	TGTGCCAGCAGCATAGGCGACTCTTCACGCTACAATGAGCAGTTCTTC	once	TRBV21-1	TRBJ2-1	.
CAISGGRGSSSYNEQFF	TGTGCCATCAGTGGAGGCAGGGGCTCGAGCTCCTACAATGAGCAGTTCTTC	.	TRBV10-3	TRBJ2-1	.